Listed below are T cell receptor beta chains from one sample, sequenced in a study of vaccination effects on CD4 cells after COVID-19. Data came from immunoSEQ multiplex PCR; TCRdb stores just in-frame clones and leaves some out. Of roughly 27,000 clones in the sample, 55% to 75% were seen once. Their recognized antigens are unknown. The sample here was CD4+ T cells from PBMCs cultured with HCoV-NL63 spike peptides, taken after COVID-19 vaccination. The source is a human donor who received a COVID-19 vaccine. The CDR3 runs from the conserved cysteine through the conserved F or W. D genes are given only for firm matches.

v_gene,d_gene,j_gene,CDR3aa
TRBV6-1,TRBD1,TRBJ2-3,CASRETGTGGTDTQYF
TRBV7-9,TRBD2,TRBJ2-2,CASSTRGLAGELFF
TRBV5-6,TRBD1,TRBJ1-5,CASSAGQGLQPQHF
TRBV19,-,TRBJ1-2,CASKLAGAIGGYTF
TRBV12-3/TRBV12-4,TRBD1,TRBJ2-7,CASSRDDRGQFF
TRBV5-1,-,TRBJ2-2,CASSLVGGIANTGELFF
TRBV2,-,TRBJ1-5,CASSVEAQPQHF
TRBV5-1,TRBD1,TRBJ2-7,CASSSGQGEREQYF
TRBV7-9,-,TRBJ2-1,CASSPRGAAYNEQFF
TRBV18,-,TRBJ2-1,CASSLSSRGTNEQFF
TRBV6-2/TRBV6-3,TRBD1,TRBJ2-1,CASSQTGMAFF
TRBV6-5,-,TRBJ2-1,CASSPNLNEQFF
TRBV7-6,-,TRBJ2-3,CASSATGGVLGTDTQYF
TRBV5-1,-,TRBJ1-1,CASSLQWGNTEAFF
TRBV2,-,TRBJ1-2,CASFLAGFGGYTF
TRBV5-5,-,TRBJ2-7,CASSLGGTQGLYEQYF
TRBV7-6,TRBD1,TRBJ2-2,CASSPARQGNTGELFF
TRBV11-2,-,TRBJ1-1,CASSLQGIGYTEAFF
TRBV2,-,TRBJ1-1,CASSELPNTEAFF